What follows are 22 T cell receptor beta chains derived from one specimen sequenced in a study of cytomegalovirus exposure and HLA in healthy donors. Primers included in the PCR were 60 Vbeta and 13 Jbeta primers. The data were produced by immunoSEQ multiplex PCR, yet TCRdb's version contains in-frame clones alone and is incomplete. Of about 170,000 clones listed, approximately 71% are singletons. Sequencing used PBMCs. The receptor source for this set is a girl aged 5-17 years in good health and CMV-seronegative.

The chain employs TRBV18 and TRBJ1-4; TRBD1 matches 8 bases. With 6 bases clipped from V and 8 bases from J, the junction kept 14 bases outside the gene matches. This CDR3 has 16 amino acids. Germline CDR1 is KGHSH and CDR2 is LQKENI. This CDR3 reads CASSLTSGGWDEKLFF. The CDR3 DNA reads TGTGCCAGCTCGCTTACATCAGGGGGCTGGGACGAAAAACTGTTTTTT.

This clone occurred a few times. This chain joins TRBV27 and TRBJ2-7; tentative D call: TRBD1 (6 bases). The CDR3 length is 13 residues. The V gene lost 7 bases and the J gene lost 3 bases, with 13 bases spanning the gap. Germline CDR1 is MNHEY and CDR2 is SMNVEV (reference sequence). CDR3 nucleotides: TGTGCCAGCACTTCCCCGACAGGCTACGAGCAGTACTTC. It translates to CASTSPTGYEQYF.

J is TRBJ1-2 and V is TRBV25-1; 7 bases are shared with TRBD1. Germline assignment: CDR1 MGHDK and CDR2 SYGVNS. With V trimmed by 5 bases and J by 8 bases, 11 bases remained unmatched. The CDR3 runs to 14 residues. The CDR3 region has the DNA TGTGCCAGCAGTCCCTTCGAGGGGGCCAAGGGCTACACCTTC. This sequence encodes CASSPFEGAKGYTF.

This clone was counted only a few times. This sequence joins TRBV13 and TRBJ2-1; 9 nucleotides match TRBD1. In germline, CDR1 is PRHDT, CDR2 FYEKMQ (reference sequence). Trimming cost V 5 bases and J 0 bases; bases outside gene matches: 5. This CDR3 comprises 16 residues. This CDR3 reads CASSNYRGPSYNEQFF. The DNA for the CDR3 is TGTGCCAGCAGCAATTACAGGGGGCCCTCCTACAATGAGCAGTTCTTC.

The rearrangement joins TRBV27 to TRBJ2-1; no reliable D call. Trimming pared 4 bases from V and 3 bases from J, leaving 10 bases between. The CDR3 is 14 amino acids. The V gene's germline CDR1 is MNHEY and CDR2 SMNVEV (reference sequence). CDR3 protein: CASSSDTFYNEQFF. The CDR3 nucleotides are TGTGCCAGCAGTTCCGACACTTTCTACAATGAGCAGTTCTTC.

The chain couples TRBV7-6 to TRBJ2-7; possible D gene TRBD1, 5 bases. Germline lookup yields CDR1 SGHVS and CDR2 FNYEAQ. The CDR3 is made up of 13 amino acids. The V gene lost 9 bases and the J gene lost 2 bases, with 14 bases spanning the gap. CDR3 residues: CASAPARAYEQYF. CDR3 coding DNA: TGTGCCAGTGCCCCCGCCAGGGCCTACGAGCAGTACTTC. Full variable domain (rest looked up from reference TRBV7-6 and TRBJ2-7): GAGVSQSPRYKVTKRGQDVALRCDPISGHVSLYWYRQALGQGPEFLTYFNYEAQQDKSGLPNDRFSAERPEGSISTLTIQRTEQRDSAMYRCASAPARAYEQYFGPGTRLTVT.

The V gene is TRBV9, the J gene TRBJ2-7, with 7 nucleotides matching TRBD2. Germline values: CDR1 SGDLS, CDR2 YYNGEE. The V and J ends lost 4 bases and 6 bases, in that order; junction bases with no gene match: 16. CDR3 size: 16 residues. The CDR3 region has the DNA TGTGCCAGCAGCCCCGGCACCACGGGGGGTCCGGGCGAGCAGTACTTC. As protein: CASSPGTTGGPGEQYF.

The DNA of the CDR3 is TGCAGCGCCCAGGCACCCATCCGCTCCTACAATGAGCAGTTCTTC. Residues: CSAQAPIRSYNEQFF. V and J are TRBV29-1 and TRBJ2-1; D is unclear. V was cut by 7 bases and J by 0 bases, with 16 bases left in between. The CDR3 sequence is 15 residues long. Germline assignment: CDR1 SQVTM and CDR2 ANQGSEA.

The chain employs TRBV7-8 and TRBJ2-1, with 8 positions matching TRBD1. The CDR3 spans 15 residues. CDR1 is SGHVS, CDR2 FQNEAQ, per germline. The ends lost 3 bases at V and 5 bases at J; junction bases unmatched: 6. This CDR3 reads CASSFQQGVNNEQFF. CDR3 nucleotide sequence: TGTGCCAGCAGCTTCCAACAGGGGGTAAACAATGAGCAGTTCTTC.

The sample holds a few counts of this clone. This chain links TRBV7-9 with TRBJ2-1; 10 bases are shared with TRBD2. The CDR3 extends over 16 amino acids. The V gene's germline CDR1 is SEHNR and CDR2 FQNEAQ (reference sequence). Losses at the gene ends were 4 bases for V and 3 bases for J; bases not matched to a gene: 6. In DNA, the CDR3 is TGTGCCAGCAGCTACCGAGCGGGGGGGTACTACAATGAGCAGTTCTTC. Translated: CASSYRAGGYYNEQFF. Using reference TRBV7-9 and TRBJ2-1 for the parts outside the CDR3, the full variable domain is DTGVSQNPRHKITKRGQNVTFRCDPISEHNRLYWYRQTLGQGPEFLTYFQNEAQLEKSRLLSDRFSAERPKGSFSTLEIQRTEQGDSAMYLCASSYRAGGYYNEQFFGPGTRLTVL.

V and J are TRBV27 and TRBJ2-3; no clear D. V was trimmed by 2 bases and J by 6 bases, leaving 9 bases between them. Germline V CDR1 and CDR2: MNHEY, SMNVEV (reference sequence). This CDR3 comprises 13 residues. The DNA of the CDR3 is TGTGCCAGCAGTTTAGTTGGCCCTGATACGCAGTATTTT. Translated: CASSLVGPDTQYF.

V and J are TRBV6-1 and TRBJ1-4, with a tentative D call TRBD1 (6 bases). This CDR3 is built from 15 residues. Between the trimmed V and J ends, which lost 2 bases and 6 bases, there was a span of 13 bases. Germline loops: CDR1 MNHNS, CDR2 SASEGT. The CDR3 reads CASSEWVQGDEKLFF. The CDR3 nucleotides read TGTGCCAGCAGTGAATGGGTACAGGGTGATGAAAAACTGTTTTTT.

This sequence joins TRBV15 and TRBJ1-1; D call uncertain. The V gene lost 0 bases and the J gene lost 1 base, with 9 bases spanning the gap. The germline V gene has CDR1 LNHNV and CDR2 YYDKDF (reference sequence). This CDR3 comprises 15 residues. The CDR3 sequence is CATSRDPQKNTEAFF. DNA for the CDR3: TGTGCCACCAGCAGAGATCCGCAGAAGAACACTGAAGCTTTCTTT.

This chain joins TRBV5-1 and TRBJ1-2; 7 bases are shared with TRBD1. Germline CDR1 SGHRS, CDR2 YFSETQ. After removal of 0 bases from V and 4 bases from J, the junction contained 6 bases not matched to a gene. The CDR3 spans 15 residues. CDR3 protein: CASSLERQGIYGYTF. The CDR3, as DNA: TGCGCCAGCAGCTTGGAGCGACAGGGAATCTATGGCTACACCTTC. The complete variable domain, with remaining parts taken from reference TRBV5-1 and TRBJ1-2, reads KAGVTQTPRYLIKTRGQQVTLSCSPISGHRSVSWYQQTPGQGLQFLFEYFSETQRNKGNFPGRFSGRQFSNSRSEMNVSTLELGDSALYLCASSLERQGIYGYTFGSGTRLTVV.

This clone was detected only a few times. The chain carries TRBV29-1 and TRBJ2-7; 7 positions agree with TRBD1. The germline V gene encodes CDR1 SQVTM and CDR2 ANQGSEA. V lost 4 bases and J lost 1; bases outside the gene matches: 7. The CDR3 consists of 14 residues. The CDR3 spells CSVVGTETSYEQYF. CDR3 DNA sequence: TGCAGCGTTGTCGGGACAGAAACTTCCTACGAGCAGTACTTC.

A note on this clone: The same CDR3 is also encoded by other DNA sequences in this sample. The gene calls are TRBV7-9 and TRBJ2-3, with unresolved D. The CDR3 loop spans 11 amino acids. V was pared by 3 bases and J by 5 bases, with 3 bases between. Germline CDR1 reads SEHNR; CDR2 reads FQNEAQ (reference sequence). The DNA of the CDR3 is TGTGCCAGCAGCTTCGGAGATACGCAGTATTTT. Amino acid sequence: CASSFGDTQYF.

The rearrangement links TRBV5-1 to TRBJ2-5, with D perhaps matching TRBD2 (5 bases). The J call is in doubt because the DNA end fits TRBJ2-7 better. This CDR3 is built from 13 residues. Germline CDR1 reads SGHRS; CDR2 reads YFSETQ. The DNA of the CDR3 is TGCGCCAGCAGCTTGGCCGGGGTGGACGAGCAGTACTTC. Amino acids: CASSLAGVDEQYF.

This clone has a single count. The rearrangement joins TRBV7-8 to TRBJ2-7; D is perhaps TRBD1 (5 bases). CDR1 is SGHVS, CDR2 FQNEAQ, per germline. CDR3 length equals 15 residues. Trimming removed 1 base at V and 3 bases at J, with 13 bases between. CDR3 sequence reads: CASSLVLGPNYEQYF. CDR3 nucleotides: TGTGCCAGCAGCTTAGTTCTGGGGCCAAACTACGAGCAGTACTTC.

The chain employs TRBV18 and TRBJ1-1, with 7 bases identical to TRBD1. This CDR3 is built from 14 residues. Looked up from germline, CDR1 is KGHSH and CDR2 is LQKENI. The V and J ends lost 5 bases and 5 bases, in that order; junction bases with no gene match: 8. The CDR3 spells CASSFGQVGTEAFF. The CDR3 region has the DNA TGTGCCAGCTCATTCGGACAGGTCGGAACTGAAGCTTTCTTT.

The sample holds a few counts of this clone. The chain recombines TRBV27 with TRBJ1-5; tentatively, D is TRBD1 (6 bases). Trimming took off 6 bases at V and 5 bases at J, with 11 bases between the two ends. There are 13 residues in the CDR3. The V gene's germline CDR1 is MNHEY and CDR2 SMNVEV (reference sequence). CDR3 sequence reads: CASRQGFYQPQHF. CDR3 DNA: TGTGCCAGCAGACAGGGTTTCTATCAGCCCCAGCATTTT.

This clone was recorded a few times. The rearrangement uses TRBV7-8 and TRBJ1-1, with 8 bases aligning to TRBD1. J lost 0 bases, V lost 0 bases, and 3 bases had no gene match. This CDR3 comprises 16 residues. Per germline, CDR1 SGHVS and CDR2 FQNEAQ. CDR3 residues: CASSLARTGMNTEAFF. The CDR3 DNA is TGTGCCAGCAGCTTAGCGAGGACAGGGATGAACACTGAAGCTTTCTTT. Variable domain in full (rest from reference TRBV7-8 and TRBJ1-1): GAGVSQSPRYKVAKRGQDVALRCDPISGHVSLFWYQQALGQGPEFLTYFQNEAQLDKSGLPSDRFFAERPEGSVSTLKIQRTQQEDSAVYLCASSLARTGMNTEAFFGQGTRLTVV.

The rearrangement uses TRBV6-1 and TRBJ1-6, with no clear D. The V gene's germline CDR1 is MNHNS and CDR2 SASEGT. Trimming stripped 4 bases from V and 7 bases from J, with 8 bases between. This CDR3 comprises 13 residues. CDR3 in DNA: TGTGCCAGCAGTGGGGCAGTCAATTCACCCCTCCACTTT. The encoded protein is CASSGAVNSPLHF.